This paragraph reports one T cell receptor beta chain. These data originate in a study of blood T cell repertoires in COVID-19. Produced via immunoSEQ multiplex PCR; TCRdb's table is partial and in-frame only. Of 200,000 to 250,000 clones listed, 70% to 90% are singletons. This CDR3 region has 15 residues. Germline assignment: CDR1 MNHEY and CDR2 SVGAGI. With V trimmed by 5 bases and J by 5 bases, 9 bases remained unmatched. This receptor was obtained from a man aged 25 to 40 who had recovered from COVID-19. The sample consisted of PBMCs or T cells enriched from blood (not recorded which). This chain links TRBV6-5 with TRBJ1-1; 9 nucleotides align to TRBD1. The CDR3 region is CASSTGGGLRTEAFF. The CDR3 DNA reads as TGTGCCAGCAGTACAGGGGGCGGTTTGAGGACTGAAGCTTTCTTT.